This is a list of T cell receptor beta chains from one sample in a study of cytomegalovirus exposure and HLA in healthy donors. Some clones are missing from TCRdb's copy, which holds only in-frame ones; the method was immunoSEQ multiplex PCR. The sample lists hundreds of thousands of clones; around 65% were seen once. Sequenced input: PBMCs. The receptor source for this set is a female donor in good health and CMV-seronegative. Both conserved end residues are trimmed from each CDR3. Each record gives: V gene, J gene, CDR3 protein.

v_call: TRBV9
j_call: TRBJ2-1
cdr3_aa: ASSVLAGIYNEQF

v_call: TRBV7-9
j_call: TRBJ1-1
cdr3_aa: ASSLALVSTDTEAF

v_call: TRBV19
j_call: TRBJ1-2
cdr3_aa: ASRARAGYGYT

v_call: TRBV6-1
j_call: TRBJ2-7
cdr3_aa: ASSEEQDYYEQY

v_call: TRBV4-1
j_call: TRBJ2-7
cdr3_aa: ASSQGPHRIAYEQY

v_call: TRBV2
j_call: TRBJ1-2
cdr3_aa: ASSAQSFNYGYT

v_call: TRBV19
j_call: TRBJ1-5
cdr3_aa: ASSHLQEGLYSNQPQH

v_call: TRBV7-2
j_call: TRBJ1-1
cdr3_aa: ASSTGTANTEAF

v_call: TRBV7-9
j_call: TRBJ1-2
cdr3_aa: ASSLVTRDRGLRNYGYT

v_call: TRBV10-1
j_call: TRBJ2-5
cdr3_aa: ASSEGSGQETQY